The entry that follows covers one T cell receptor beta chain sequence. The antigen is unknown. At one end the junction does not follow the germline gene, possibly because of a read error. The length of the CDR3 is 19 residues. From germline, CDR1 is MGHRA and CDR2 YSYEKL. This specimen comes from a study of T cell repertoires in cytomegalovirus infection. Study as a whole: Researchers turned to recently identified HLA-C-restricted CMV epitopes as well as well-studied HLA-B-restricted ones. Indicated by public TCR beta signatures were CMV infection and matching HLA type.

TCRdb analysed the reads with MiXCR anew, one entry per CDR3 protein. The sample carries around 710,000 distinct CDR3 sequences, about 29% recorded once. The rearrangement uses TRBV4-1 and TRBJ2-3; 10 bases are a match to TRBD2. This specimen consisted of cultured CD8+ T cells from PBMCs, obtained from culture after CMV antigen stimulation. This receptor was identified in a human donor in good health (CMV status not recorded). Some clones in this sample may be carry-over from other donors' samples. The CDR3 DNA follows: TGTGCCAGCAGCCAAGTGCCCCCCCGGCTAGCGGGGGACCTTGATACGCAGTATTTT. It is translated as CASSQVPPRLAGDLDTQYF.